This T cell receptor (beta chain) was observed in a study of cytomegalovirus exposure and HLA in healthy donors. Background on the study: A prior study identified 110 million or so unique TCR beta sequences from 200 million or so T cells.

Concerning this clone itself: Distinct nucleotide sequences in the sample also encode this CDR3.

The PCR was carried out with 60 Vbeta primers and 13 Jbeta primers. Sequencing was performed with immunoSEQ multiplex PCR; in TCRdb, only in-frame clones are kept and a portion is missing. The sample lists approximately 150,000 clones, 88% occurring once. Looked up from germline, CDR1 is KGHSH and CDR2 is LQKENI. Trimming pared 6 bases from V and 5 bases from J, leaving 13 bases between. The CDR3 is 13 residues long. This sequence originates from a woman between 35 and 50 years old in good health and CMV-seronegative. The sample was PBMCs. The J gene is TRBJ2-5, the V gene TRBV18; D call uncertain. The CDR3 region is CASSPGQLETQYF. The CDR3 bases are TGTGCCAGCTCGCCTGGGCAATTGGAGACCCAGTACTTC.